This paragraph reports one T cell receptor (beta chain). Antigen unknown. This entry comes from a study of cytomegalovirus exposure and HLA in healthy donors. Broader study findings: Most TCRs appeared rarely, but some public TCRs recurred in many donors. Reported performance of the classifier showed diagnosis of cytomegalovirus status with high specificity and sensitivity.

TCRdb's copy holds only in-frame clones and misses some; the assay was immunoSEQ multiplex PCR. The sample lists hundreds of thousands of clones, 80% to 90% occurring once. CDR3 length: 14 amino acids. CDR1 and CDR2 (germline): MDHEN, SYDVKM. The trim removed 7 bases at V and 4 bases at J, leaving 4 bases unmatched. The specimen sequenced was PBMCs. The chain has TRBV28 and TRBJ2-1; 10 bases are a match to TRBD2. The TCR comes from a woman under 30 in good health and CMV-seronegative. This CDR3 reads CASTGLAFYNEQFF. CDR3 in DNA: TGTGCCAGCACGGGACTAGCGTTTTACAATGAGCAGTTCTTC. The whole variable domain, remainder taken from reference TRBV28 and TRBJ2-1, is DVKVTQSSRYLVKRTGEKVFLECVQDMDHENMFWYRQDPGLGLRLIYFSYDVKMKEKGDIPEGYSVSREKKERFSLILESASTNQTSMYLCASTGLAFYNEQFFGPGTRLTVL.